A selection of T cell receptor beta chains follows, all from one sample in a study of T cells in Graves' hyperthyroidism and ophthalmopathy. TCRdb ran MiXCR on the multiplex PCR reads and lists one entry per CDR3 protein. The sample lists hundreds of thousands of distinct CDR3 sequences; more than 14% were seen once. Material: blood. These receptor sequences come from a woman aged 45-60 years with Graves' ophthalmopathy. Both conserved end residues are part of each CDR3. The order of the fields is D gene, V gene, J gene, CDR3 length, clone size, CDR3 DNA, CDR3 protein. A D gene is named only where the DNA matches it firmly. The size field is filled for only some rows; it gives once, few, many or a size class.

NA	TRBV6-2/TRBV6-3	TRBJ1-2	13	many	TGTGCCAGCAGCCCCGGGAGGGGACGTAGCTACACCTTC	CASSPGRGRSYTF
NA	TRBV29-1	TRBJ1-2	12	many	TGCAGCGTTGACCCGGGGGACTATGGCTACACCTTC	CSVDPGDYGYTF
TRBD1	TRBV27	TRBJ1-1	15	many	TGTGCCAGCAGTTCGGGACAGGGGGCGTGGACTGAAGCTTTCTTT	CASSSGQGAWTEAFF
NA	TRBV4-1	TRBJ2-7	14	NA	TGCGCCAGCAGCCAAGATTCGCAGTTCGACGAGCAGTACTTC	CASSQDSQFDEQYF
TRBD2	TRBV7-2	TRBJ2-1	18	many	TGTGCCAGCAGCTTAGCGAAGAGTTTGGCTAGCGGGTACAATGAGCAGTTCTTC	CASSLAKSLASGYNEQFF
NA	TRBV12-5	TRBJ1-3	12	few	TGTGCTAGTGGTTTCACCGGAAACACCATATATTTT	CASGFTGNTIYF
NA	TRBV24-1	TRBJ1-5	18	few	TGTGCCACCAGTGACCACAGGTGGGGATTAAATAGCAATCAGCCCCAGCATTTT	CATSDHRWGLNSNQPQHF
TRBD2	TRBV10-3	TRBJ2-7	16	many	TGTGCCATCAGTGAGCAGCTAGCGGGCGTTACCTACGAGCAGTACTTC	CAISEQLAGVTYEQYF
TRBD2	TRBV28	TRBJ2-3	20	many	TGTGCCAGCAGTTTAGAGGGGCCCACTAGCGGAGGAGGGGGCACAGATACGCAGTATTTT	CASSLEGPTSGGGGTDTQYF
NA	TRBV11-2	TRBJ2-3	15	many	TGTGCCAGCACCGAGCGGAGCCTTAGCACAGATACGCAGTATTTT	CASTERSLSTDTQYF
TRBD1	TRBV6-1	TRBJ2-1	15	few	TGTGCCAGCAGTCCCCCAAAGGACAGGTTGTATGAGCAGTTCTTC	CASSPPKDRLYEQFF
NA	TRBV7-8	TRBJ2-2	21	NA	TGTGCCAGCAGCAATCCTACCGGGGCCCTGGGGACGAGGGTTATACCCGGGGAGCTGTTTTTT	CASSNPTGALGTRVIPGELFF
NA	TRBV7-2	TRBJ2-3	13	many	TGTGCCAGCAGCGTGCTCTACACAGATACGCAGTATTTT	CASSVLYTDTQYF
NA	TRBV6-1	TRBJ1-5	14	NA	TGTGCCTGCGGGCGGCAGGGGAAAAATCAGCCCCAGCATTTT	CACGRQGKNQPQHF
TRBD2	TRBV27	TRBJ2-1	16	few	TGTGCCAGCAGTTTAGTCGGGAGGGTTTCCTACAATGAGCAGTTCTTC	CASSLVGRVSYNEQFF
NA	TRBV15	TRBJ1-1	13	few	TGTGCCACCAGCAGAGACTTTGCCCCCGAGGCTTTCTTT	CATSRDFAPEAFF
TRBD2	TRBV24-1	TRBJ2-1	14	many	TGTGCCACCAGTGAGAGACTAGCGCGGGATGAGCAGTTCTTC	CATSERLARDEQFF